This T cell receptor beta chain was found in a study of blood T cell repertoires in COVID-19. Authors' data handling: Researchers report that nucleated cell counts were estimated from reference gene primer amplification. Produced via immunoSEQ multiplex PCR; TCRdb's table is partial and in-frame only. V, J and clone size are taken as reported in that table, and D and trimming were inferred from the DNA itself. The sample holds 150,000 to 250,000 clones, about nine tenths seen once. Trimming at V came to 4 bases and at J to 0 bases, leaving 7 bases not matched to a gene. Germline loops: CDR1 SGHRS, CDR2 YFSETQ. The length of the CDR3 is 16 residues. All enrollees were about 18 to 89 years old and from about 25 US areas.

What was sequenced was PBMCs or T cells enriched from blood (not recorded which). The chain combines TRBV5-1 with TRBJ1-1; 9 nucleotides align to TRBD1. The sequence came from a woman in her thirties who had recovered from COVID-19. CDR3 bases: TGCGCCAGCAGCGAAGGACAGGGGTTTCTGAACACTGAAGCTTTCTTT. Protein sequence: CASSEGQGFLNTEAFF.